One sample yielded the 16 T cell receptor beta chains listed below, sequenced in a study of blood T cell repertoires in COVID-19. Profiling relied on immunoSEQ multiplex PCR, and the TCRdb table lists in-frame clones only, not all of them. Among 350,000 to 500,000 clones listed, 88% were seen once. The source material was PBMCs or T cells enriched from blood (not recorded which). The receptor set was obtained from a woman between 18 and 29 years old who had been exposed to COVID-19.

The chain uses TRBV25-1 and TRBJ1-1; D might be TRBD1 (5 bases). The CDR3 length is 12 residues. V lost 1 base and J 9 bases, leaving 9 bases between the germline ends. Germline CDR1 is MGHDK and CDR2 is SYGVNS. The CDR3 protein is CASSESTGKAFF. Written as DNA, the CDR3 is TGTGCCAGCAGTGAATCAACAGGTAAAGCTTTCTTT. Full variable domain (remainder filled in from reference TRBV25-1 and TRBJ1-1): EADIYQTPRYLVIGTGKKITLECSQTMGHDKMYWYQQDPGMELHLIHYSYGVNSTEKGDLSSESTVSRIRTEHFPLTLESARPSHTSQYLCASSESTGKAFFGQGTRLTVV.

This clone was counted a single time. CDR3 DNA sequence: TGCGCCAGCAGCCAAGACGCGGGGGGGCCGGGGACCCAGTACTTC. Its translation: CASSQDAGGPGTQYF. The rearrangement uses TRBV4-1 and TRBJ2-5; 9 bases match TRBD2. V lost 0 bases, J lost 7 bases, and 6 bases stayed unmatched. CDR3 size: 15 residues. CDR1 is MGHRA, CDR2 YSYEKL, per germline.

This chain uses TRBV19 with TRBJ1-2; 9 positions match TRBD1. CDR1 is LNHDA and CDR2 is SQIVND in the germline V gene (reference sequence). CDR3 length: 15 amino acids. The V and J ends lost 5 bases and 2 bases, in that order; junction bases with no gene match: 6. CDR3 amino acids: CASSLPGTGNYGYTF. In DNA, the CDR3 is TGTGCCAGTAGTCTCCCCGGGACAGGGAACTATGGCTACACCTTC.

The CDR3 DNA sequence: TGTGCCAGCAGCTTAGGGGCTAGCAGTCAAGAGACCCAGTACTTC. Its protein is CASSLGASSQETQYF. The chain employs TRBV7-9 and TRBJ2-5, with a tentative D call TRBD2 (5 bases). Germline V gives CDR1 SEHNR, CDR2 FQNEAQ (reference sequence). Trimming removed 1 base from V and 2 bases from J, with 11 bases in between. This CDR3 comprises 15 residues.

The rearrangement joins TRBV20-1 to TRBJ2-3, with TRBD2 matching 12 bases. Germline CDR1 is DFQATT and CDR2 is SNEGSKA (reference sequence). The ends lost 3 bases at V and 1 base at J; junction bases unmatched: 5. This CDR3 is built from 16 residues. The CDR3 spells CSASKASGGGTDTQYF. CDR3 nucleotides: TGCAGTGCTAGTAAGGCTAGCGGGGGGGGCACAGATACGCAGTATTTT.

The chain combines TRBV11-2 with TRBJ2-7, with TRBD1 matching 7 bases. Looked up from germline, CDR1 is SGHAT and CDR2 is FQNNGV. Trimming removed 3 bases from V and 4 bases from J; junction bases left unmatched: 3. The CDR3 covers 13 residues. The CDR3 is CASSFDRAYEQYF. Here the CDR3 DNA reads TGTGCCAGCAGCTTTGACAGGGCTTACGAGCAGTACTTC.

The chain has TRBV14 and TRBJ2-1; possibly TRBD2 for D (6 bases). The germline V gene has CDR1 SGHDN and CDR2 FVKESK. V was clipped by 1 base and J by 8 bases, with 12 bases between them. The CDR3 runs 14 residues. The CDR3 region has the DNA TGTGCCAGCAGCCAAGGGAGGGGTTCGTATGAGCAGTTCTTC. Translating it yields CASSQGRGSYEQFF.

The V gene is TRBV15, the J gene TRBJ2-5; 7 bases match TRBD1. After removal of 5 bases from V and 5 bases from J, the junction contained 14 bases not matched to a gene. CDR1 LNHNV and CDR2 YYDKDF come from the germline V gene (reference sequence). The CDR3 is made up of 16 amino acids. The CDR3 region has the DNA TGTGCCACCAGCGGGGAAACAGGGGCGCTCCCCGAGACCCAGTACTTC. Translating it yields CATSGETGALPETQYF.

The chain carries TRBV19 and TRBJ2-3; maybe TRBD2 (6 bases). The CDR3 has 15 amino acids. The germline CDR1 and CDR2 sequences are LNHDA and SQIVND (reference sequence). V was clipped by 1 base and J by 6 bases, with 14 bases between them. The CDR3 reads CASSIGGGSPDTQYF. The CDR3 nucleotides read TGTGCCAGTAGTATAGGCGGAGGGAGTCCGGATACGCAGTATTTT.

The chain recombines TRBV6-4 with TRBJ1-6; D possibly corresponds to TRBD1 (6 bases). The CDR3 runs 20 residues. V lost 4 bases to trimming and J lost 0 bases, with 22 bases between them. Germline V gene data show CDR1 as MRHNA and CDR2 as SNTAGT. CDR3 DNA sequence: TGTGCCAGCAGTGCTTTAATTAGGGACACGACGAGCTCCTATAATTCACCCCTCCACTTT. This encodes CASSALIRDTTSSYNSPLHF.

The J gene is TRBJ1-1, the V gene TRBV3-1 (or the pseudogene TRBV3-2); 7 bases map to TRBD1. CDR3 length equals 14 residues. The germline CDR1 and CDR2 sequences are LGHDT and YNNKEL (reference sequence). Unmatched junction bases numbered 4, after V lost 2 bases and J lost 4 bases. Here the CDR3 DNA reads TGTGCCAGCAGCCAAAAGGGGGCTGGCACTGAAGCTTTCTTT. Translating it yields CASSQKGAGTEAFF.

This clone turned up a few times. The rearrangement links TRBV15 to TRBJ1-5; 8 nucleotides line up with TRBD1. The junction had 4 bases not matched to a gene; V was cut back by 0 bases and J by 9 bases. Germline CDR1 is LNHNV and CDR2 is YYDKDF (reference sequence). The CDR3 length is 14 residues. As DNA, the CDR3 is TGTGCCACCAGCAGAGACAGGGGGCTGGTGCCCCAGCATTTT. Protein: CATSRDRGLVPQHF. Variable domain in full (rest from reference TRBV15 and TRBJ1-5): DAMVIQNPRYQVTQFGKPVTLSCSQTLNHNVMYWYQQKSSQAPKLLFHYYDKDFNNEADTPDNFQSRRPNTSFCFLDIRSPGLGDTAMYLCATSRDRGLVPQHFGDGTRLSIL.

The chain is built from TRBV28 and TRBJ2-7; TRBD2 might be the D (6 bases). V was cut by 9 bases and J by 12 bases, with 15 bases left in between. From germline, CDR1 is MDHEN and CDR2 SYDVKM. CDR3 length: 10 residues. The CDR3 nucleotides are TGTGCCAGTCGAGCAGGGAGGATGTACTTC. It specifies CASRAGRMYF.

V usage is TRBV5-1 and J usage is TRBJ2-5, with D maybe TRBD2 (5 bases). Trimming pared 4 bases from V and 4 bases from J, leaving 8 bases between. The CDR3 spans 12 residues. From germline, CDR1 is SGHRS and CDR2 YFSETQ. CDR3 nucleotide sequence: TGCGCCAGCAGCCCAAGCGGAGAGACCCAGTACTTC. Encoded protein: CASSPSGETQYF.

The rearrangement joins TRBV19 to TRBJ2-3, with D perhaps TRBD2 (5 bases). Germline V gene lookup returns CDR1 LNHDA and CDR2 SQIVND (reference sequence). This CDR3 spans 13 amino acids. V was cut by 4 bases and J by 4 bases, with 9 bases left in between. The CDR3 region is CASSTTRADTQYF. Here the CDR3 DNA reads TGTGCCAGTAGTACAACTAGGGCAGATACGCAGTATTTT. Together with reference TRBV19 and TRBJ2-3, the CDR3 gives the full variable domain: DGGITQSPKYLFRKEGQNVTLSCEQNLNHDAMYWYRQDPGQGLRLIYYSQIVNDFQKGDIAEGYSVSREKKESFPLTVTSAQKNPTAFYLCASSTTRADTQYFGPGTRLTVL.

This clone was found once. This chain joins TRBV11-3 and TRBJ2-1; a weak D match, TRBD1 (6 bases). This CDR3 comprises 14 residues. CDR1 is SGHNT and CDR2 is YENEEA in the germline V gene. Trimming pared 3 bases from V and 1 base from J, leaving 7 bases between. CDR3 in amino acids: CASSLTGSYNEQFF. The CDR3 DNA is TGTGCCAGCAGCTTGACAGGTTCCTACAATGAGCAGTTCTTC.